The present TCR beta chain was sequenced within a study of shared clonotypes between healthy human individuals. TCRdb's table, derived via immunoSEQ multiplex PCR, lists solely in-frame clones and lacks some. The sample comprises about 550,000 clones, over 95% of which are singletons, and 0.095% to 0.12% rests with the top ten. Only CD45RO-negative cells positively selected for CCR7 counted as naive CD8 cells, so terminally differentiated effector memory CD45RA+ cells were excluded. None of the donors, who were healthy HIV-negative adults, had recently had acute infections or vaccinations. This CDR3 has 15 residues. Trimming shortened V by 2 bases and J by 6 bases, and 16 bases separated the two germline ends. Germline assignment: CDR1 LGHNA and CDR2 YNFKEQ.

This TCR was recovered from a woman aged 25 to 45 in good health. The chain couples TRBV4-2 to TRBJ1-2, with a possible D match to TRBD1 (5 bases). The source material was naive CD8+ T cells sorted from blood. CDR3 nucleotide sequence: TGTGCCAGCAGCCAACCCTTACAGGAAACGGATGGCTACACCTTC. The encoded protein is CASSQPLQETDGYTF.